Following are 4 T cell receptor beta chains from one sample sequenced in a study. The method was immunoSEQ multiplex PCR; TCRdb's version includes in-frame clones alone and lacks a portion of them. This sample has nearly 70,000 clones; 85% to 95% occur once, and the top ten carry approximately 4.4%. Sequencing was done on a sample of PBMCs. The receptor source for this set is a man aged 40-49 years with rheumatoid arthritis.

The chain has TRBV6-5 and TRBJ1-1, with unresolved D. The V gene lost 7 bases and the J gene lost 8 bases, with 20 bases spanning the gap. CDR3 length: 14 amino acids. Germline values: CDR1 MNHEY, CDR2 SVGAGI. The CDR3 loop is CASTLTPDGGEAFF. DNA of the CDR3: TGTGCCAGCACGCTCACCCCAGATGGAGGAGAAGCTTTCTTT.

CDR3 region: CASSLVTLTSGGTDTQYF. In DNA form, the CDR3 reads TGTGCCAGCAGTTTAGTAACCTTGACTAGCGGGGGAACAGATACGCAGTATTTT. The J gene is TRBJ2-3, the V gene TRBV27, with 12 bases identical to TRBD2. This CDR3 spans 18 amino acids. V gave up 2 bases and J gave up 3 bases; unmatched junction bases: 9. CDR1 and CDR2 from the germline V gene are MNHEY and SMNVEV (reference sequence).

The chain joins TRBV10-3 to TRBJ1-1, with D maybe TRBD1 (6 bases). The CDR3 runs to 12 residues. V gave up 0 bases and J gave up 13 bases, with 12 bases separating them. Germline V gene lookup returns CDR1 ENHRY and CDR2 SYGVKD. The CDR3: CAISESEGDGFF. CDR3 coding DNA: TGTGCCATCAGTGAGTCGGAGGGGGATGGTTTCTTT.

This clone has a single count. The rearrangement uses TRBV19 and TRBJ1-1; D gene unclear. CDR1 and CDR2 from the germline V gene are LNHDA and SQIVND (reference sequence). V dropped 5 bases and J dropped 3 bases, with 10 bases sitting between them. CDR3 length equals 13 residues. CDR3 DNA: TGTGCCAGTAGTCCACGAGGAGACACTGAAGCTTTCTTT. It specifies CASSPRGDTEAFF.